This entry is about one TCR beta chain. At one end the junction does not follow the germline gene, possibly because of a read error. The germline gives CDR1 ENHRY, CDR2 SYGVKD. The CDR3 has 15 residues. The source material, RNA transcripts, was used to amplify TCR beta CDR3 regions. During a first-round RT-PCR of the TCR CDR3, the HTBI primer set was used. TCRdb processed the multiplex PCR reads anew with MiXCR; each CDR3 protein has one entry. The data hold hundreds of thousands of distinct CDR3 sequences, with 30% to 40% observed a single time. Stability of Graves' hyperthyroidism was defined as absent ophthalmopathy progression within 18 months. Each diagnosis was grounded in clinical symptoms, serum thyroxine and TRAb, thyroid ultrasound, and orbital computed tomography. 10 ml of fresh peripheral blood supplied the PBMCs. The entry originates in a study of T cells in Graves' hyperthyroidism and ophthalmopathy.

The sample comprised blood. V usage is TRBV10-3 and J usage is TRBJ2-7; a possible D gene is TRBD2 (6 bases). The sequence derives from a woman aged 40-49 years with Graves' hyperthyroidism. CDR3 protein: CASSYSLAESYEQYF. CDR3 DNA sequence: TGTGCCAGCAGTTACTCCTTAGCGGAGTCCTACGAGCAGTACTTC.